This paragraph reports one TCR beta chain. The record originates from a study of cytomegalovirus exposure and HLA in healthy donors. The PCR had 60 Vbeta and 13 Jbeta primers. The method was immunoSEQ multiplex PCR; TCRdb's version includes in-frame clones alone and lacks a portion of them. Of roughly 97,000 clones in the sample, around 79% were seen once. CDR3 length: 15 amino acids. Germline V gives CDR1 SGHRS, CDR2 YFSETQ. V was pared by 4 bases and J by 0 bases, with 4 bases of the junction left unmatched. V and J are TRBV5-1 and TRBJ1-3; 7 bases match TRBD1. This TCR came from a man in his sixties in good health and CMV-seropositive. The sample was PBMCs. In nucleotides, the CDR3 is TGCGCCAGCAGCGCAGGACAGGACTCTGGAAACACCATATATTTT. Protein sequence: CASSAGQDSGNTIYF.